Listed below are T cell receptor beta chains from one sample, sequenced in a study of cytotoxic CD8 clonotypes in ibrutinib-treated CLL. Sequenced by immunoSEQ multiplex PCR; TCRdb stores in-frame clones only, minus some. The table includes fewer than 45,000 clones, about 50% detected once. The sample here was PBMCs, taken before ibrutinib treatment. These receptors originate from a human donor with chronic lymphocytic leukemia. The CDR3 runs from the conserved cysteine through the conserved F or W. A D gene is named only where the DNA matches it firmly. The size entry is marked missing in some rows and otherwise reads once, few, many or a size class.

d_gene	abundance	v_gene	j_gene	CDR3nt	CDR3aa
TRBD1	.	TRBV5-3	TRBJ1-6	TGTGCCAGAAGCTGGAGGACAGGGATTTTGAATTCACCCCTCCACTTT	CARSWRTGILNSPLHF
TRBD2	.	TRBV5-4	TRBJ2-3	TGTGCCAGCAGCAAGGGACTAGCGGGGGCCTCTTCCTTAACAGATACGCAGTATTTT	CASSKGLAGASSLTDTQYF
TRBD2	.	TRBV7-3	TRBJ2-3	TGTGCCAGCAGCTTAAACCCAGCGGGGGGAGCAGATACGCAGTATTTT	CASSLNPAGGADTQYF
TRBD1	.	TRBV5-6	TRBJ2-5	TGTGCCAGCAGCTTGGCGAAAGGGACAGGGGGACAGACCCAGTACTTC	CASSLAKGTGGQTQYF
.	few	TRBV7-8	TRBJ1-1	TGTGCCAGCAGCTTAGTCTCGCAAGCGAACACTGAAGCTTTCTTT	CASSLVSQANTEAFF
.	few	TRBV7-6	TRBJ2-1	TGTGCCAGCAGCTTTGGAGGCCCTACCTACAATGAGCAGTTCTTC	CASSFGGPTYNEQFF
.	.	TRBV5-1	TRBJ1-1	TGCGCCAGCAGCTCCCCGGCGGGGGGCGCGGGTGAAGCTTTCTTT	CASSSPAGGAGEAFF
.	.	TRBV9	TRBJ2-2	TGTGCCAGCAGTGCTAAACAGGGAGCCGCGAACACCGGGGAGCTGTTTTTT	CASSAKQGAANTGELFF
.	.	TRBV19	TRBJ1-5	TGTGCCAGTAGCCAGTATCGAGGCAGGGTAACGAGCAATCAGCCCCAGCATTTT	CASSQYRGRVTSNQPQHF
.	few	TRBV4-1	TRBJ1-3	TGCGCCAGCAGCCAAGTTTGGTCCGTCGGTGGTGGAAACACCATATATTTT	CASSQVWSVGGGNTIYF
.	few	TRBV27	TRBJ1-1	TGTGCCAGCAGTTTTCCAGGGTCTGAGCCTTTCTTT	CASSFPGSEPFF
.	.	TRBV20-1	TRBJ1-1	TGCAGTGTATGGGCCCACACTGAAGCTTTCTTT	CSVWAHTEAFF
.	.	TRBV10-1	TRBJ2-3	TGCGCCAGCAGTGCGGGTGCAGATACGCAGTATTTT	CASSAGADTQYF
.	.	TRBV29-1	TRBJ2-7	TGCAGCCTCCGAAACGGGACCCAATACGAGCAGTACTTC	CSLRNGTQYEQYF
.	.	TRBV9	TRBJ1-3	TGTGCCAGCGCCCCCCGGGGAGGGTCTGGAAACACCATATATTTT	CASAPRGGSGNTIYF
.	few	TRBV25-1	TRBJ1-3	TGTGCCAGCAGTTCGGCAAACTCTGGAAACACCATATATTTT	CASSSANSGNTIYF
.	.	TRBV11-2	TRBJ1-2	TGTGCCAGCAGCCCCAAAAACTATGGCTACACCTTC	CASSPKNYGYTF
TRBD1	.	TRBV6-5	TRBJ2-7	TGTGCCAGCAGTTACTCGAGAGGACAGGACTACGAGCAGTACTTC	CASSYSRGQDYEQYF
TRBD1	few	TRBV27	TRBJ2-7	TGTGCCAGCAGTAAAACCGGGACAGGGGGCTTCTACGAGCAGTACTTC	CASSKTGTGGFYEQYF
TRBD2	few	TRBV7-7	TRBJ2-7	TGTGCTAGCAGCCCAGGACTAGCGGGGAGGTACGAGCAGTACTTC	CASSPGLAGRYEQYF
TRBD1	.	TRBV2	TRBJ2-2	TGTGCCAGCAGTGAGACAGGGATGAACACCGGGGAGCTGTTTTTT	CASSETGMNTGELFF
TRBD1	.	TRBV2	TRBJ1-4	TGTGCCAGCACTAAGGACAGGGAAAAACTGTTTTTT	CASTKDREKLFF
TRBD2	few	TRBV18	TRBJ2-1	TGTGCCAGCTCACCAAGCGGGGGGGCCTACAATGAGCAGTTCTTC	CASSPSGGAYNEQFF
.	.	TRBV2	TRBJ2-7	TGTGCCAGCAGTGGAGTGGAAGCCTACGAGCAGTACTTC	CASSGVEAYEQYF
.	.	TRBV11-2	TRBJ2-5	TGTGCCAGCAGCTTAGATGTTGGGGGCTACGAGACCCAGTACTTC	CASSLDVGGYETQYF
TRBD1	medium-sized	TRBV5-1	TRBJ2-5	TGCGCCAGCTACCCCCCGGGACAGGGGACGGAGACCCAGTACTTC	CASYPPGQGTETQYF
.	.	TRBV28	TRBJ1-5	TGTGCCAGCAGTTCTGAAGGGAAAACAGGGTATCTTCAGCCCCAGCATTTT	CASSSEGKTGYLQPQHF
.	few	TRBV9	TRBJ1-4	TGTGCCAGCAGCCCGGGTGGGGGGACTGCAACTAATGAAAAACTGTTTTTT	CASSPGGGTATNEKLFF
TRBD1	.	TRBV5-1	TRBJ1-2	TGCGCCAGCACCTGGGGAACAGGGGCCCTCCGAGGCTACACCTTC	CASTWGTGALRGYTF
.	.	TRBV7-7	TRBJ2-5	TGTGCTAGCAGCTTCGAGGGGTGGGAGACCCAGTACTTC	CASSFEGWETQYF
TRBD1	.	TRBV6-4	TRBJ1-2	TGTGCCAGCAGTGACATTGCAGGGGGCGATGGCTACACCTTC	CASSDIAGGDGYTF
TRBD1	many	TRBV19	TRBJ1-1	TGTGCCAGTAGTATAGGACAGGGCAACACTGAAGCTTTCTTT	CASSIGQGNTEAFF
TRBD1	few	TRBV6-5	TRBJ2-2	TGTGCCAGCAGCTGGACAGGGGGAAACACCGGGGAGCTGTTTTTT	CASSWTGGNTGELFF
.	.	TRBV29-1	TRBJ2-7	TGCAGCGTTGATGAAGGCTACGAGCAGTACTTC	CSVDEGYEQYF
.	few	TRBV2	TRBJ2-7	TGTGCCAGCAGTGAAATGGTAGGGTCGGGCGAGCAGTACTTC	CASSEMVGSGEQYF
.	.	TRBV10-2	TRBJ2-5	TGCGCCAGCAGTGAGTCAGTGGAGACCCAGTACTTC	CASSESVETQYF
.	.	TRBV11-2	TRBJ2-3	TGTGCCAGCAGCTTATCTGAGGGGGGTACGCAGTATTTT	CASSLSEGGTQYF
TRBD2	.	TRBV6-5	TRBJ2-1	TGTGCCAGCAGCCGCAGCGGGGGGGCCTCCAATGAGCAGTTCTTC	CASSRSGGASNEQFF
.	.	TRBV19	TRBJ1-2	TGTGCCAGTAGTTTCCACCCAAGGGATGGCTACACCTTC	CASSFHPRDGYTF
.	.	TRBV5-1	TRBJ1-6	TGCGCCAGCAGCTTGGCTTTAAATTCACCCCTCCACTTT	CASSLALNSPLHF
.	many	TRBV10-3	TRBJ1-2	TGTGCCATCAGTGACAGCTTAAACTATGGCTACACCTTC	CAISDSLNYGYTF
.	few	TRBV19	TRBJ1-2	TGTGCCAGTAATCAACATACGGGGAATGGCTACACCTTC	CASNQHTGNGYTF
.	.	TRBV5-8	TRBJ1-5	TGTGCCAGCAGCTTTTCGGGGGGCAATCAGCCCCAGCATTTT	CASSFSGGNQPQHF
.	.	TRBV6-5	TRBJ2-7	TGTGCCAGCAGTGAGACAGCAACCTACGAGCAGTACTTC	CASSETATYEQYF
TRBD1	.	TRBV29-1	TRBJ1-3	TGCAGCGTTGCGACAGGGGGAGGAAACACCATATATTTT	CSVATGGGNTIYF
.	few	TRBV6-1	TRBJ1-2	TGTGCCAGCTCCTGGGCGGTAACCTCCATCTATGGCTACACCTTC	CASSWAVTSIYGYTF
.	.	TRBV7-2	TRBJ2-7	TGTGCCAGCAGCTTAGATCCCAGGAGCTCCTACGAGCAGTACTTC	CASSLDPRSSYEQYF
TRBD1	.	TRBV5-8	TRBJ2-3	TGTGCCAGCAGCTTTAGGCGACAGGGTCATAATACGACAGATACGCAGTATTTT	CASSFRRQGHNTTDTQYF
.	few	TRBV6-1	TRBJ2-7	TGTGCCAGCGAACGGGGGATCTACGAGCAGTACTTC	CASERGIYEQYF
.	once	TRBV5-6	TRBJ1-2	TGTGCCAGCAGCTTGTTTGGTCAGGCAGGGGCATTCCAGGGTGGCTACACCTTC	CASSLFGQAGAFQGGYTF
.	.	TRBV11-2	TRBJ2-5	TGTGCCAGCAGCGCCGCTTCTAGAGAAGAGACCCAGTACTTC	CASSAASREETQYF
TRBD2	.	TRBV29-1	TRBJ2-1	TGCAGCGTATATATAGCGGGGGGGCCGGTTAGATACAATGAGCAGTTCTTC	CSVYIAGGPVRYNEQFF